This T cell receptor beta chain appears in the sequencing data of a study of CD8 T cells in ankylosing spondylitis (dated by TCRdb to the late 2010s). Regarding the complete study: The study profiled T cell receptor beta repertoires in healthy donors and ankylosing spondylitis patients to find disease-linked TCR variants. The full study cohort was made up of about 24 ankylosing spondylitis patients and 95 to 130 healthy donors. Peripheral blood was sampled, and synovial fluid was additionally collected from ankylosing spondylitis patients.

Reads for this sample came from an Illumina HiSeq 2500. Quantitative 5'-RACE with molecular barcodes was the method used to prepare the TCR beta libraries. As for the original processing: A new computational method, built on a probabilistic model of VDJ rearrangement, was used to identify disease-linked TCR variants. In TCRdb, the public reads were trimmed at Q25 with fastp and aligned with MiXCR, with productive beta chains retained. Rows are unified per CDR3 protein, each entry keeping the most common DNA and genes. V and J calls and clone size were set by TCRdb, not the authors. The sample records around 180,000 distinct CDR3 sequences, 15% to 20% of which are singletons. The biggest ten clones account for about 4.3% of the sample. The table lists this clonotype with many counts. Its cognate antigen has yet to be identified. It has no much larger one-base neighbor in the sample; base qualities were not kept.

Study-wide conclusions, independent of this receptor: The disease-linked clones were reported as significantly enriched in matched synovial fluid samples from ankylosing spondylitis patients. A TCR beta motif of seven or eight highly homologous amino acid variants appeared characteristic of blood from ankylosing spondylitis patients. In peripheral blood, the disease-linked clones were found at relatively low frequencies and had a CD8+ phenotype. Some motif variants had previously been reported in the synovial fluid and blood of reactive arthritis patients, which suggests shared mechanisms of disease initiation.

The clonotype originates from a male donor aged 10 to 35 with ankylosing spondylitis or in good health (not recorded which). Donor details come from another sample of the same person, matched by shared clones. Source material: blood, either unsorted or a sorted T cell fraction (not recorded which).

The DNA sequence follows: TGTGCATCAGCAATCCGACAGGGCAGCTCTGGGGCCAACGTCCTGACTTTC. Its protein product is CASAIRQGSSGANVLTF. The chain couples TRBV14 to TRBJ2-6; 7 middle bases align to TRBD1. The CDR3 has 17 amino acids, counting the end cysteine and phenylalanine. Only the CDR3 region is kept as DNA, spanning 51 bases read in frame from base 1. CDR1 SGHDN and CDR2 FVKESK are derived from the germline V gene.